The entry that follows covers one TCR beta chain sequence. The CDR3 spans 16 residues. Germline V CDR1 and CDR2: SGHVS, FQNEAQ. Trimming pared 2 bases from V and 3 bases from J, leaving 16 bases between. This sample was taken from a study of blood T cell repertoires in COVID-19. Study details: COVID-19 samples, acute and convalescent, were from the United States, Italy and Spain. In each case, the material was cDNA or gDNA derived from T cells, B-cell-depleted T cells, or PBMCs.

Per the study methods: Quantification of nucleated cells was approximated via reference gene primer amplification. Data came from immunoSEQ multiplex PCR; TCRdb stores just in-frame clones and leaves some out. The V and J calls and clone size are taken from that table; D and trimming were inferred from the DNA. This table holds 200,000 to 250,000 clones, 85% to 90% found once. Sequencing was carried out using peripheral blood. The clonotype comes from a woman in her 50s with acute or convalescent COVID-19. The chain is built from TRBV7-8 and TRBJ1-1; a possible D gene is TRBD1 (6 bases). CDR3 nucleotides: TGTGCCAGCAGCTTACCCCCACAGGGCCCCTACACTGAAGCTTTCTTT. Encoded protein: CASSLPPQGPYTEAFF. Filled out from reference TRBV7-8 and TRBJ1-1, the complete variable domain reads GAGVSQSPRYKVAKRGQDVALRCDPISGHVSLFWYQQALGQGPEFLTYFQNEAQLDKSGLPSDRFFAERPEGSVSTLKIQRTQQEDSAVYLCASSLPPQGPYTEAFFGQGTRLTVV.